The 14 T cell receptor beta chains in this list originate from one sample, sequenced in a study of blood T cell repertoires in COVID-19. Profiling relied on immunoSEQ multiplex PCR, and the TCRdb table lists in-frame clones only, not all of them. The sample shows about 200,000 clones, 80% to 90% of them seen only once. The sequenced sample was peripheral blood. These receptors were collected from a woman in her seventies with acute or convalescent COVID-19.

The V and J genes are TRBV5-1 and TRBJ2-7, with unresolved D. The CDR3 consists of 15 residues. CDR1 is SGHRS and CDR2 is YFSETQ in the germline V gene. V lost 2 bases to trimming and J lost 2 bases, with 14 bases between them. The CDR3 sequence: CASSLETLAPYEQYF. The CDR3 nucleotides read TGCGCCAGCAGCTTAGAGACCTTAGCCCCCTACGAGCAGTACTTC.

This clone was counted a single time. This rearrangement joins TRBV9 to TRBJ1-1, with D possibly being TRBD1 (6 bases). Trimming shortened V by 0 bases and J by 1 base, and 16 bases separated the two germline ends. The CDR3 is 17 residues long. Germline V gene sequence: CDR1 SGDLS, CDR2 YYNGEE. The CDR3 region is CASSVGSLGAKNTEAFF. The CDR3, as DNA: TGTGCCAGCAGCGTAGGGTCATTGGGGGCGAAGAACACTGAAGCTTTCTTT.

CDR3 DNA: TGCGCCAGCAGCTTGGGCCAGATCCAAGAGACCCAGTACTTC. Amino acids: CASSLGQIQETQYF. The chain joins TRBV5-1 to TRBJ2-5; D uncertain. The CDR3 has 14 amino acids. Germline V lookup: CDR1 SGHRS, CDR2 YFSETQ. Trimming removed 0 bases at V and 1 base at J, with 7 bases between.

The chain couples TRBV11-2 to TRBJ2-7, with D maybe TRBD1 (5 bases). Germline V gene lookup returns CDR1 SGHAT and CDR2 FQNNGV. The CDR3 runs to 14 residues. V lost 6 bases to trimming and J lost 1 base, with 13 bases between them. CDR3 region: CASSFTGRSYEQYF. The CDR3, as DNA: TGTGCCAGCAGTTTCACAGGCCGGTCCTACGAGCAGTACTTC.

The chain has TRBV4-1 and TRBJ1-5, with unresolved D. The CDR3 runs to 16 residues. The germline V gene encodes CDR1 MGHRA and CDR2 YSYEKL. Deletions cut 0 bases from V and 5 bases from J, with 14 bases between. Here the CDR3 DNA reads TGCGCCAGCAGCCAAGAGGTACTTGGGCGGGATCAGCCCCAGCATTTT. Translation: CASSQEVLGRDQPQHF.

The chain's CDR3 is CASSPRQTSTEAFF. In DNA form, the CDR3 reads TGTGCCAGCAGTCCACGACAGACCTCCACTGAAGCTTTCTTT. The rearrangement uses TRBV6-5 and TRBJ1-1; perhaps TRBD1 as D (5 bases). Trimming took 5 bases from V and 4 from J, leaving 14 bases between them. The CDR3 runs 14 residues. CDR1 and CDR2 from the germline V gene are MNHEY and SVGAGI.

The chain has TRBV5-8 and TRBJ2-7; D is perhaps TRBD1 (5 bases). The CDR3 has 13 amino acids. The germline gives CDR1 SGHTS, CDR2 YDEGEE. Trimming cost V 5 bases and J 1 base, with 10 bases left between them. CDR3 loop: CASSQQDSYEQYF. CDR3 DNA: TGTGCCAGCAGTCAACAGGATTCCTACGAGCAGTACTTC.

This chain joins TRBV5-4 and TRBJ2-2, with D possibly TRBD1 on 5 matching bases. From germline, CDR1 is SGHNT and CDR2 YYREEE (reference sequence). The V and J ends lost 0 bases and 0 bases respectively, with 9 bases between them. The CDR3 loop spans 16 amino acids. The CDR3 region has the DNA TGTGCCAGCAGCTTGGGGGGCATCGCGAACACCGGGGAGCTGTTTTTT. Protein: CASSLGGIANTGELFF.

The chain joins TRBV6-2 or TRBV6-3 to TRBJ1-4; D not certain. Per germline, CDR1 MNHEY and CDR2 SVGEGT. This CDR3 region has 15 residues. Trimming pared 5 bases from V and 2 bases from J, leaving 12 bases between. The CDR3 DNA reads TGTGCCAGCAGTCCGGGAGGTGCTACTAATGAAAAACTGTTTTTT. It yields the protein CASSPGGATNEKLFF.

The rearrangement joins TRBV5-1 to TRBJ1-4; 9 bases fit TRBD1. V lost 0 bases to trimming and J lost 8 bases; unmatched junction nucleotides: 5. From germline, CDR1 is SGHRS and CDR2 YFSETQ. The CDR3 is 15 amino acids. CDR3 amino acids: CASSLEGTGIEKLFF. DNA for the CDR3: TGCGCCAGCAGCTTGGAGGGGACAGGGATCGAAAAACTGTTTTTT.

CDR3 DNA sequence: TGTGCCAGCAGCGTCAACAATGAGCAGTTCTTC. As protein: CASSVNNEQFF. The chain is built from TRBV9 and TRBJ2-1; D gene ambiguous. Between the trimmed V and J ends, which lost 2 bases and 5 bases, there was a span of 2 bases. CDR3 length: 11 residues. Germline CDR1 is SGDLS and CDR2 is YYNGEE.

This chain uses TRBV29-1 with TRBJ1-1; the D gene is possibly TRBD1 (6 bases). The CDR3 loop spans 14 amino acids. Germline lookup yields CDR1 SQVTM and CDR2 ANQGSEA. The V and J ends lost 7 bases and 0 bases respectively, with 15 bases between them. CDR3: CSAMRRQVNTEAFF. CDR3 sequence (DNA): TGCAGCGCCATGAGAAGACAGGTGAACACTGAAGCTTTCTTT. The full variable domain, completed using reference TRBV29-1 and TRBJ1-1, is SAVISQKPSRDICQRGTSLTIQCQVDSQVTMMFWYRQQPGQSLTLIATANQGSEATYESGFVIDKFPISRPNLTFSTLTVSNMSPEDSSIYLCSAMRRQVNTEAFFGQGTRLTVV.

The chain is built from TRBV3-1 (or the pseudogene TRBV3-2) and TRBJ1-5; TRBD1 is a possible D gene (5 bases). Trimming pared 1 base from V and 6 bases from J, leaving 13 bases between. The CDR3 totals 15 residues. CDR1 is LGHDT and CDR2 is YNNKEL in the germline V gene (reference sequence). DNA of the CDR3: TGTGCCAGCAGCCAAGGGGGGACTTTGGGTCAGCCCCAGCATTTT. This encodes CASSQGGTLGQPQHF.

V and J are TRBV5-1 and TRBJ1-4, with D hard to call. Per germline, CDR1 SGHRS and CDR2 YFSETQ. The CDR3 runs 14 residues. V shed 2 bases and J shed 6 bases, with 11 bases lying between them. The CDR3 spells CASSLGGLHEKLFF. The DNA of the CDR3 is TGCGCCAGCAGCTTAGGAGGGCTACATGAAAAACTGTTTTTT.